The 18 T cell receptor beta chains below come from one sample, sequenced in a study of CD8+ T cells in alopecia areata. RNA extraction was followed by reverse transcription into cDNA, which acted as the sequencing template. Assay used: immunoSEQ multiplex PCR; TCRdb lists only in-frame clones, some missing. The data show 110,000 to 150,000 clones, around 50% seen once. The sequenced sample was CD4+ T cells sorted from blood, obtained at week 0. The receptor source for this set is a human donor with alopecia areata.

The rearrangement links TRBV30 to TRBJ1-1; D remains ambiguous. Germline loops: CDR1 GTSNPN, CDR2 SVGIG (reference sequence). This CDR3 region has 14 residues. With 0 bases removed from V and 4 bases from J, the gap between germline ends came to 12 bases. CDR3 sequence: CAWSVFGVSTEAFF. As DNA, the CDR3 is TGTGCCTGGAGTGTATTCGGAGTTAGCACTGAAGCTTTCTTT.

The CDR3 nucleotides are TGTGCCAGCAGCTTAGACGAATACGAGCAGTACTTC. As protein: CASSLDEYEQYF. The chain employs TRBV7-9 and TRBJ2-7, with D unclear. CDR3 length: 12 amino acids. V lost 1 base, J lost 4 bases, and 5 bases lay in between. CDR1 is SEHNR, CDR2 FQNEAQ, per germline (reference sequence).

Only a few counts were recorded for this clone. V and J are TRBV7-9 and TRBJ2-3; D gene unclear. Deletions cut 4 bases from V and 6 bases from J, with 5 bases between. The CDR3 has 11 residues. The germline V gene encodes CDR1 SEHNR and CDR2 FQNEAQ (reference sequence). CDR3 bases: TGTGCCAGCAGCTCCCGGGATACGCAGTATTTT. It is translated as CASSSRDTQYF.

This chain uses TRBV7-9 with TRBJ1-1, with 7 bases identical to TRBD1. The V gene's germline CDR1 is SEHNR and CDR2 FQNEAQ (reference sequence). V was clipped by 2 bases and J by 3 bases; unmatched bases: 3. The CDR3 spans 14 residues. In DNA, the CDR3 is TGTGCCAGCAGCTTATTCCAGGGGGACACTGAAGCTTTCTTT. Protein product: CASSLFQGDTEAFF.

The chain recombines TRBV9 with TRBJ2-5, with D perhaps TRBD2 (5 bases). Germline CDR1 reads SGDLS; CDR2 reads YYNGEE. This CDR3 is 15 amino acids long. Trimming left V 0 bases short and J 6 bases short, with 15 bases between. CDR3 protein: CASSVGTGWEKTQYF. Written as DNA, the CDR3 is TGTGCCAGCAGCGTAGGGACTGGGTGGGAAAAGACCCAGTACTTC. The full variable domain, with the rest looked up from reference TRBV9 and TRBJ2-5, is DSGVTQTPKHLITATGQRVTLRCSPRSGDLSVYWYQQSLDQGLQFLIQYYNGEERAKGNILERFSAQQFPDLHSELNLSSLELGDSALYFCASSVGTGWEKTQYFGPGTRLLVL.

This rearrangement joins TRBV7-2 to TRBJ2-2; possible D gene TRBD1, 6 bases. This CDR3 has 15 amino acids. Germline values: CDR1 SGHTA, CDR2 FQGNSA. V lost 6 bases to trimming and J lost 4 bases, with 15 bases between them. CDR3: CASRLDRYSTGELFF. CDR3 nucleotides: TGTGCCAGCAGATTGGACAGATACAGCACCGGGGAGCTGTTTTTT.

V is TRBV5-4 and J is TRBJ1-2; 11 nucleotides agree with TRBD1. V was clipped by 4 bases and J by 5 bases; unmatched bases: 13. The CDR3 consists of 17 residues. Germline CDR1 and CDR2: SGHNT and YYREEE (reference sequence). CDR3 nucleotides: TGTGCCAGCAGCCCTGGACAGGGGGCGCGTGTGGCGTATGGCTACACCTTC. This sequence encodes CASSPGQGARVAYGYTF.

The chain employs TRBV19 and TRBJ1-1; D is undetermined. The germline V and J ends were trimmed by 0 bases and 6 bases, with 11 bases remaining between them. From germline, CDR1 is LNHDA and CDR2 SQIVND (reference sequence). The CDR3 contains 14 residues. The CDR3 loop reads CASSIEGKGSEAFF. DNA of the CDR3: TGTGCCAGTAGTATAGAAGGGAAGGGCTCTGAAGCTTTCTTT.

The chain links TRBV5-1 to TRBJ1-6; D gene ambiguous. This CDR3 has 13 amino acids. Deletions cut 0 bases from V and 6 bases from J, with 4 bases between. The V gene's germline CDR1 is SGHRS and CDR2 YFSETQ. The CDR3 region is CASSLDSNSPLHF. CDR3 sequence (DNA): TGCGCCAGCAGCTTGGACAGTAATTCACCCCTCCACTTT.

The chain uses TRBV30 and TRBJ1-2; 9 nucleotides agree with TRBD1. Trimming took 2 bases from V and 5 from J; bases not matched to a gene: 12. The CDR3 runs 16 residues. Germline V CDR1 and CDR2: GTSNPN, SVGIG (reference sequence). CDR3 sequence: CAWSNRDRAPNYGYTF. The CDR3 coding sequence is TGTGCCTGGAGTAACCGGGACAGGGCGCCGAATTATGGCTACACCTTC.

This clone occurred many times. This chain connects TRBV5-5 to TRBJ2-7; D possibly corresponds to TRBD1 (6 bases). V lost 2 bases and J lost 3, with 15 bases in between. Germline CDR1 is SGHKS and CDR2 is YYEKEE (reference sequence). The CDR3 consists of 15 residues. CDR3 DNA: TGTGCCAGCAGCTTTGAGGGACAATCCTACTACGAGCAGTACTTC. Protein sequence: CASSFEGQSYYEQYF. The entire variable domain, with the rest obtained from reference TRBV5-5 and TRBJ2-7, is as follows: DAGVTQSPTHLIKTRGQQVTLRCSPISGHKSVSWYQQVLGQGPQFIFQYYEKEERGRGNFPDRFSARQFPNYSSELNVNALLLGDSALYLCASSFEGQSYYEQYFGPGTRLTVT.

The chain links TRBV10-2 to TRBJ2-7; D is unresolved. Germline CDR1 WSHSY, CDR2 SAAADI. This CDR3 has 11 residues. The germline V and J ends were trimmed by 3 bases and 3 bases, with 3 bases remaining between them. The CDR3 is CASSELYEQYF. The CDR3 bases are TGCGCCAGCAGTGAACTCTACGAGCAGTACTTC.

The sample holds one count of this clone. The chain employs TRBV18 and TRBJ2-2, with D perhaps TRBD2 (6 bases). There are 18 residues in the CDR3. The germline V and J ends were trimmed by 4 bases and 2 bases, with 20 bases remaining between them. CDR1 is KGHSH, CDR2 LQKENI, per germline. CDR3 sequence (DNA): TGTGCCAGCTCACTTCCCACAGGCGGGACCCTAAACACCGGGGAGCTGTTTTTT. It codes for CASSLPTGGTLNTGELFF.

This clone was observed a handful of times. The chain employs TRBV4-1 and TRBJ2-4; D is undetermined. The CDR3 covers 19 residues. V lost 4 bases and J lost 0, with 22 bases in between. The germline V gene encodes CDR1 MGHRA and CDR2 YSYEKL. The DNA for the CDR3 is TGCGCCAGCAGCCCTTGGTTGCAGTTGGTCGGTGGAGCCAAAAACATTCAGTACTTC. Translation gives CASSPWLQLVGGAKNIQYF.

There are a few counts of this clone. The genes are TRBV9 and TRBJ2-3; 7 nucleotides line up with TRBD2. The CDR3 runs 16 residues. V trimming: 3 bases; J trimming: 2 bases; junction bases outside the gene matches: 9. Germline V gene sequence: CDR1 SGDLS, CDR2 YYNGEE. CDR3 sequence reads: CASSESVRGDTDTQYF. The CDR3 DNA is TGTGCCAGCAGCGAAAGCGTCCGGGGGGACACAGATACGCAGTATTTT.

This clone showed up just once. The gene calls are TRBV25-1 and TRBJ1-6, with D unclear. Trimming shortened V by 4 bases and J by 8 bases, and 15 bases separated the two germline ends. CDR3 length: 15 amino acids. Germline V gene data show CDR1 as MGHDK and CDR2 as SYGVNS. The CDR3, as DNA: TGTGCCAGCAGTGCTACACTAAACCGCCATTCACCCCTCCACTTT. This gives the protein CASSATLNRHSPLHF.

The chain carries TRBV7-2 and TRBJ2-1; D gene uncertain. CDR1 is SGHTA and CDR2 is FQGNSA in the germline V gene. The ends were cut back, 7 bases at V and 0 bases at J, with 10 bases in the middle. The CDR3 is 14 residues long. The CDR3 here is CASTPYGSYNEQFF. For the CDR3, the DNA is TGTGCCAGCACCCCATACGGCTCCTACAATGAGCAGTTCTTC.

This clone was picked up one time. V and J are TRBV9 and TRBJ2-5; 7 bases fit TRBD2. With 1 base clipped from V and 0 bases from J, the junction kept 3 bases outside the gene matches. The CDR3 covers 15 residues. CDR1 SGDLS and CDR2 YYNGEE come from the germline V gene. The CDR3 region is CASSVMGGDQETQYF. CDR3 sequence (DNA): TGTGCCAGCAGCGTAATGGGAGGGGACCAAGAGACCCAGTACTTC.